These 6 T cell receptor beta chains share one sample of origin, sequenced in a study of blood T cell repertoires in COVID-19. TCRdb's table, derived via immunoSEQ multiplex PCR, lists solely in-frame clones and lacks some. The sample shows roughly 130,000 clones, about 84% of them seen only once. Sequencing was carried out using peripheral blood. The origin of the receptors is a woman aged 55 to 70 with acute or convalescent COVID-19.

The CDR3 spells CASSLGLIYGQVYGYTF. The CDR3 bases are TGTGCCAGCAGCTTAGGCCTGATATATGGACAGGTCTATGGCTACACCTTC. The chain combines TRBV13 with TRBJ1-2, with 7 positions matching TRBD1. This CDR3 is 17 amino acids long. V shed 0 bases, J shed 4 bases, and the junction held 11 bases outside the gene matches. Germline loops: CDR1 PRHDT, CDR2 FYEKMQ (reference sequence).

The V and J genes are TRBV14 and TRBJ1-6, with 10 bases lining up with TRBD1. CDR3 size: 15 residues. V lost 7 bases, J lost 10 bases, and 10 bases stayed unmatched. Germline CDR1 reads SGHDN; CDR2 reads FVKESK. CDR3 in amino acids: CASTARAGQGSPLHF. The CDR3 DNA sequence: TGTGCCAGCACGGCAAGGGCGGGACAGGGGTCACCCCTCCACTTT.

The chain is built from TRBV12-3 or TRBV12-4 and TRBJ1-1, with 7 bases matching TRBD1. V trimming: 10 bases; J trimming: 3 bases; junction bases outside the gene matches: 8. The CDR3 contains 13 residues. The CDR3 DNA reads as TGTGCCATCCTCCGACAGGGACACACTGAAGCTTTCTTT. This translates into CAILRQGHTEAFF.

The rearrangement joins TRBV30 to TRBJ1-4; 9 positions agree with TRBD1. V shed 2 bases and J 5 bases; nucleotides not matched to a gene: 6. This CDR3 has 15 amino acids. The germline gives CDR1 GTSNPN, CDR2 SVGIG (reference sequence). CDR3 in amino acids: CAWSSPGQGNEKLFF. As DNA, the CDR3 is TGTGCCTGGAGTTCGCCGGGACAGGGAAATGAAAAACTGTTTTTT. The variable domain in full, completed from reference TRBV30 and TRBJ1-4, reads SQTIHQWPATLVQPVGSPLSLECTVEGTSNPNLYWYRQAAGRGLQLLFYSVGIGQISSEVPQNLSASRPQDRQFILSSKKLLLSDSGFYLCAWSSPGQGNEKLFFGSGTQLSVL.

This clone was detected many times. V is TRBV9 and J is TRBJ2-1, with D tentatively TRBD2 (7 bases). The CDR3 contains 13 residues. Trimming pared 0 bases from V and 11 bases from J, leaving 12 bases between. Germline assignment: CDR1 SGDLS and CDR2 YYNGEE. CDR3 region: CASSVVVGGQQFF. The CDR3 DNA sequence: TGTGCCAGCAGCGTAGTCGTCGGGGGGCAGCAGTTCTTC. The full variable domain, rest sourced from reference TRBV9 and TRBJ2-1, is DSGVTQTPKHLITATGQRVTLRCSPRSGDLSVYWYQQSLDQGLQFLIQYYNGEERAKGNILERFSAQQFPDLHSELNLSSLELGDSALYFCASSVVVGGQQFFGPGTRLTVL.

V gene TRBV6-5 combines with J gene TRBJ2-2; 9 bases are a match to TRBD1. The V segment lost 6 bases and the J segment 7 bases; nucleotides outside the gene matches: 9. The germline gives CDR1 MNHEY, CDR2 SVGAGI. The CDR3 length is 15 residues. Here the CDR3 reads CASSPGQGTNGELFF. The CDR3 nucleotides read TGTGCCAGCAGCCCGGGACAGGGAACCAACGGGGAGCTGTTTTTT.